This TCR beta chain originates from a study of T-cell memory formation after mild COVID-19. This clonotype has only a few counts. Its antigen is not known. Broader study findings: Balance between CD4 and CD8 was seen in clones contracting day 15 to 85, and a CD4+ lean was seen in later expanders.

TCR alpha and TCR beta cDNA libraries carrying sample barcodes and UMIs were produced by 5'RACE using constant-segment primers. Each CDR3 protein gets one entry after TCRdb re-called the 5' RACE reads with MiXCR. The sample lists more than 110,000 distinct CDR3 sequences, more than 13% occurring once. This sequence originates from an adult woman who had mild COVID-19 (a few samples of this study predate the infection). Cell type and time point are not known. The source material was PBMCs or a T cell subset sorted from them (not recorded which).

CDR3: CASSQGTSGGTQYF. DNA of the CDR3: TGTGCCAGCAGCCAAGGGACTAGCGGAGGTACGCAGTATTTT. The V and J genes are TRBV4-2 and TRBJ2-3, with 10 bases that match TRBD2. The V and J ends lost 1 base and 8 bases, in that order; junction bases with no gene match: 3. Germline V gene sequence: CDR1 LGHNA, CDR2 YNFKEQ. This CDR3 is 14 amino acids long.